This TCR beta chain was captured in a study of cytomegalovirus exposure and HLA in healthy donors. The PCR had 60 Vbeta and 13 Jbeta primers. Only in-frame clones appear in the TCRdb table, and some are missing; sequencing was by immunoSEQ multiplex PCR. The sample records around 140,000 clones, approximately 80% being singletons. This receptor was obtained from a man in his fifties in good health and CMV-seronegative. Sample: PBMCs.

This CDR3 reads CASSLEGTGVGQFF. The CDR3 coding sequence is TGTGCCAGCAGCTTAGAGGGGACAGGGGTGGGGCAGTTCTTC. V is TRBV7-2 and J is TRBJ2-1, with TRBD1 matching over 10 bases. Germline V lookup: CDR1 SGHTA, CDR2 FQGNSA. V dropped 1 base and J dropped 12; count of bases not matched to a gene: 6. The CDR3 length is 14 residues.